The T cell receptor beta chain under discussion was sequenced for a study of blood T cell repertoires in COVID-19. The CDR3 contains 13 residues. The germline CDR1 and CDR2 sequences are ENHRY and SYGVKD. Trimming stripped 2 bases from V and 7 bases from J, with 12 bases between. The sample holds one count of this clone. Per the original methods: Reference gene primer amplification gave estimated nucleated cell counts. Clones were read by immunoSEQ multiplex PCR, and TCRdb kept only the in-frame ones, dropping some. V, J and clone size were drawn from that table, and D and trimming were deduced from the DNA. The sample includes about 210,000 clones, 80% of them seen just once.

This sequence joins TRBV10-3 and TRBJ2-7, with D maybe TRBD1 (5 bases). Sequencing was carried out using PBMCs or T cells enriched from blood (not recorded which). The origin of this receptor is a young man with acute COVID-19. In DNA form, the CDR3 reads TGTGCCATCAGTGAGCGGGCACAGGAAGAGCAGTACTTC. This sequence encodes CAISERAQEEQYF.